Listed below are T cell receptor beta chains from one sample, sequenced in a study of cytomegalovirus exposure and HLA in healthy donors. Assay used: immunoSEQ multiplex PCR; TCRdb lists only in-frame clones, some missing. In the table there are around 200,000 clones, over 75% of which are singletons. The source material was PBMCs. Source of these receptors: a woman between 50 and 59 years old in good health and CMV-seropositive. CDR3s include the opening cysteine and the closing phenylalanine or tryptophan.

TRBV28	TRBJ2-3	CASSFRGHGFTDTQYF
TRBV5-1	TRBJ1-1	CASSLDRGYNPLTEAFF
TRBV7-2	TRBJ1-2	CASSPLGGIRQGFYGYTF
TRBV9	TRBJ2-5	CASSGTAQETQYF
TRBV2	TRBJ1-1	CASSLGQGEANTEAFF
TRBV7-2	TRBJ2-4	CASSLPGRGDIQYF
TRBV6-1	TRBJ2-5	CASSDLLAGMETQYF
TRBV7-3	TRBJ1-3	CASSPTGTYSGNTIYF
TRBV5-4	TRBJ2-3	CASSGLRDRGSDTQYF
TRBV18	TRBJ1-2	CASSPTGGNYGYTF
TRBV9	TRBJ1-6	CASSARGGQGSPLHF
TRBV12-5	TRBJ2-7	CASGSDRSYEQYF
TRBV5-1	TRBJ1-1	CASSPGTGGKDTEAFF
TRBV7-9	TRBJ1-4	CASSLEQANEKLFF
TRBV19	TRBJ1-4	CASSRPTGSNEKLFF
TRBV5-1	TRBJ2-4	CASSFTGNRAKNIQYF
TRBV7-2	TRBJ2-3	CASSIWPLSGGNTDTQYF
TRBV19	TRBJ1-5	CASSPLDRGPTSNQPQHF